This TCR beta chain is from a study of OX40 agonist ivuxolimab in advanced cancers. Generated by immunoSEQ multiplex PCR, the TCRdb table keeps only in-frame clones and is missing some. Among tens of thousands of clones listed, approximately 84% were seen once. The starting material was CD4+ or CD8+ T cells sorted from blood, obtained in a trial of the OX40 agonist ivuxolimab. The clonotype comes from an adult with an advanced solid tumor such as melanoma, head and neck, liver or kidney cancer.

CDR3 bases: TGTGCCAGCAGCCAGTGGGAGGCAGGAGAGACCCAGTACTTC. It translates to CASSQWEAGETQYF. The gene calls are TRBV14 and TRBJ2-5; possible D gene TRBD2, 6 bases. V gave up 3 bases and J gave up 4 bases, with 12 bases separating them. There are 14 residues in the CDR3. Germline values: CDR1 SGHDN, CDR2 FVKESK.